These T cell receptor beta chains were read from a single sample in a study of radiotherapy plus CTLA-4 blockade in lung cancer. Method: immunoSEQ multiplex PCR; TCRdb's copy keeps in-frame clones and lacks some. The sample carries tens of thousands of clones, around 87% recorded once. The specimen was peripheral blood, collected from a patient treated with radiotherapy plus ipilimumab. Receptors originate from a human donor with non-small cell lung cancer that progressed on radiotherapy plus ipilimumab. CDR3s include the opening cysteine and the closing phenylalanine or tryptophan. Fields, in order: CDR3 protein, CDR3 DNA, J gene, D gene, V gene, clone size. D genes are given only for firm matches. Size tells how often a clone was seen (once, few, many) or the class of an expanded clone, and some rows leave it out.

CDR3: CASSLGTGSYEQYF; DNA: TGTGCCAGCAGTTTAGGGACAGGGTCCTACGAGCAGTACTTC; J: TRBJ2-7; D: TRBD1; V: TRBV28; size: NA
CDR3: CASGTGGSVMPQHF; DNA: TGTGCCAGCGGTACAGGGGGCTCTGTTATGCCCCAGCATTTT; J: TRBJ1-5; D: TRBD1; V: TRBV27; size: few
CDR3: CASINWRGGRNEQFF; DNA: TGTGCCAGCATTAACTGGCGGGGGGGCCGGAATGAGCAGTTCTTC; J: TRBJ2-1; D: TRBD2; V: TRBV27; size: NA
CDR3: CAISEMNEQFF; DNA: TGTGCCATCAGCGAGATGAATGAGCAGTTCTTC; J: TRBJ2-1; D: NA; V: TRBV10-3; size: NA
CDR3: CSVARGGQETQYF; DNA: TGCAGCGTAGCCCGCGGTGGCCAAGAGACCCAGTACTTC; J: TRBJ2-5; D: NA; V: TRBV29-1; size: NA
CDR3: CASSPLAGEQFF; DNA: TGTGCCAGCAGCCCCCTAGCGGGGGAGCAGTTCTTC; J: TRBJ2-1; D: TRBD2; V: TRBV7-2; size: NA
CDR3: CASTKTGTTYEQYF; DNA: TGCGCCAGCACCAAGACAGGGACCACCTACGAGCAGTACTTC; J: TRBJ2-7; D: TRBD1; V: TRBV5-1; size: NA
CDR3: CASSLMTSPYEQYF; DNA: TGTGCCAGCAGCTTAATGACTAGCCCCTACGAGCAGTACTTC; J: TRBJ2-7; D: TRBD2; V: TRBV7-9; size: NA
CDR3: CSHSGARRDQFF; DNA: TGCAGTCACAGTGGGGCCCGCAGGGATCAGTTCTTC; J: TRBJ2-1; D: NA; V: TRBV29-1; size: NA
CDR3: CASSSGRQVASGNTIYF; DNA: TGTGCCAGCAGCTCCGGTAGACAGGTTGCCTCTGGAAACACCATATATTTT; J: TRBJ1-3; D: NA; V: TRBV7-2; size: NA
CDR3: CSVAPAGNTGELFF; DNA: TGCAGCGTTGCCCCAGCGGGGAACACCGGGGAGCTGTTTTTT; J: TRBJ2-2; D: NA; V: TRBV29-1; size: NA
CDR3: CASSRQAGGAPNEQFF; DNA: TGCGCCAGCAGCCGACAAGCGGGGGGGGCCCCTAATGAGCAGTTCTTC; J: TRBJ2-1; D: TRBD2; V: TRBV4-3; size: NA
CDR3: CAIKNKPGTGNLNTEAFF; DNA: TGTGCCATTAAAAACAAACCAGGGACAGGGAACTTGAACACTGAAGCTTTCTTT; J: TRBJ1-1; D: TRBD1; V: TRBV10-3; size: NA
CDR3: CASSRQQDDSPLHF; DNA: TGTGCCAGCTCTCGACAGCAGGACGATTCACCCCTCCACTTT; J: TRBJ1-6; D: NA; V: TRBV18; size: NA
CDR3: CASSPTQGNYGYTF; DNA: TGCGCCAGCAGCCCAACACAGGGGAACTATGGCTACACCTTC; J: TRBJ1-2; D: TRBD1; V: TRBV4-3; size: NA
CDR3: CASSDEGLTQYF; DNA: TGTGCCAGCAGTGACGAGGGACTTACGCAGTATTTT; J: TRBJ2-3; D: NA; V: TRBV6-4; size: NA
CDR3: CASSGDLGGRNAFDGYTF; DNA: TGTGCCAGCTCTGGGGATCTTGGGGGGCGGAACGCGTTTGATGGCTACACCTTC; J: TRBJ1-2; D: NA; V: TRBV18; size: NA
CDR3: CASSSSGTGNGYTF; DNA: TGTGCCAGCAGCTCGTCCGGGACAGGGAACGGCTACACCTTC; J: TRBJ1-2; D: TRBD1; V: TRBV13; size: NA
CDR3: CASSRGPIETQYF; DNA: TGTGCCAGCAGCCGGGGCCCCATAGAGACCCAGTACTTC; J: TRBJ2-5; D: NA; V: TRBV7-6; size: NA
CDR3: CASSAPSGGGSYNEQFF; DNA: TGTGCCAGCAGCGCCCCTAGCGGGGGGGGGTCCTACAATGAGCAGTTCTTC; J: TRBJ2-1; D: TRBD2; V: TRBV9; size: NA
CDR3: CASSQDSPAARSSNSGNTIYF; DNA: TGCGCCAGCAGCCAAGATAGCCCAGCGGCTAGGTCCTCCAACTCTGGAAACACCATATATTTT; J: TRBJ1-3; D: NA; V: TRBV4-1; size: NA
CDR3: CASSTLGTRGNQPQHF; DNA: TGTGCCAGTAGTACTCTTGGGACCCGAGGAAATCAGCCCCAGCATTTT; J: TRBJ1-5; D: NA; V: TRBV19; size: NA
CDR3: CASSARVMNTEAFF; DNA: TGTGCCAGCAGTGCCAGGGTCATGAACACTGAAGCTTTCTTT; J: TRBJ1-1; D: NA; V: TRBV2; size: NA
CDR3: CAISDTAVSNNEQFF; DNA: TGTGCCATCAGTGATACGGCGGTATCGAACAATGAGCAGTTCTTC; J: TRBJ2-1; D: NA; V: TRBV10-3; size: NA
CDR3: CASSVGGLGADTQYF; DNA: TGTGCCAGCAGCGTAGGAGGGTTAGGGGCAGATACGCAGTATTTT; J: TRBJ2-3; D: NA; V: TRBV9; size: NA
CDR3: CASGTGTGGIHEQYF; DNA: TGTGCCAGCGGCACCGGGACAGGGGGCATCCACGAGCAGTACTTC; J: TRBJ2-7; D: TRBD1; V: TRBV6-1; size: NA
CDR3: CASSLGATSVAYEQYF; DNA: TGCGCCAGCAGCTTGGGGGCGACTAGCGTCGCCTACGAGCAGTACTTC; J: TRBJ2-7; D: TRBD2; V: TRBV5-1; size: NA
CDR3: CASSRGRSEAFF; DNA: TGTGCCAGCAGCCGCGGCAGGTCGGAAGCTTTCTTT; J: TRBJ1-1; D: NA; V: TRBV7-9; size: NA
CDR3: CASSWGQIYEQYF; DNA: TGTGCCAGCAGCTGGGGACAGATCTACGAGCAGTACTTC; J: TRBJ2-7; D: TRBD1; V: TRBV13; size: NA
CDR3: CASSPPTYAGETQYF; DNA: TGTGCCAGCTCACCACCCACTTATGCTGGAGAGACCCAGTACTTC; J: TRBJ2-5; D: NA; V: TRBV18; size: NA
CDR3: CASSLQGTDTEAFF; DNA: TGCGCCAGCAGCTTACAAGGGACGGACACTGAAGCTTTCTTT; J: TRBJ1-1; D: NA; V: TRBV5-1; size: once
CDR3: CASSYSGTGGTEAFF; DNA: TGTGCCAGCAGTTACTCAGGGACAGGGGGCACTGAAGCTTTCTTT; J: TRBJ1-1; D: TRBD1; V: TRBV6-5; size: few
CDR3: CASSVAADYGYTF; DNA: TGTGCCAGCAGCGTAGCGGCAGACTATGGCTACACCTTC; J: TRBJ1-2; D: NA; V: TRBV9; size: NA
CDR3: CASSYSRAPYEQYF; DNA: TGTGCCAGCAGTTACTCGAGAGCCCCGTACGAGCAGTACTTC; J: TRBJ2-7; D: NA; V: TRBV6-5; size: NA
CDR3: CASSPQQGAGNTIYF; DNA: TGCGCCAGCAGCCCGCAACAGGGTGCGGGAAACACCATATATTTT; J: TRBJ1-3; D: NA; V: TRBV5-1; size: once
CDR3: CASSLHSGPQYF; DNA: TGTGCCAGCAGCCTCCACAGCGGGCCCCAGTACTTC; J: TRBJ2-5; D: NA; V: TRBV7-6; size: NA
CDR3: CASSDWLAGKNEQFF; DNA: TGTGCCAGCAGTGACTGGCTAGCGGGAAAGAATGAGCAGTTCTTC; J: TRBJ2-1; D: TRBD2; V: TRBV6-4; size: NA
CDR3: CASSFSGNEQFF; DNA: TGTGCCAGCAGCTTTTCTGGCAATGAGCAGTTCTTC; J: TRBJ2-1; D: NA; V: TRBV7-2; size: NA
CDR3: CASSFNSYNEQFF; DNA: TGTGCCAGCAGCTTTAACTCCTACAATGAGCAGTTCTTC; J: TRBJ2-1; D: NA; V: TRBV7-2; size: NA
CDR3: CASSTGLGTYEQYF; DNA: TGTGCCAGTAGTACGGGACTCGGAACCTACGAGCAGTACTTC; J: TRBJ2-7; D: NA; V: TRBV19; size: NA
CDR3: CASSQGGGEETQYF; DNA: TGTGCCAGCAGCCAGGGAGGGGGAGAAGAGACCCAGTACTTC; J: TRBJ2-5; D: NA; V: TRBV7-2; size: NA
CDR3: CASSPRQGNTEAFF; DNA: TGTGCCAGCTCACCCCGACAGGGTAACACTGAAGCTTTCTTT; J: TRBJ1-1; D: TRBD1; V: TRBV18; size: once
CDR3: CASSSSSGNTIYF; DNA: TGTGCCAGCAGCTCCAGCTCTGGAAACACCATATATTTT; J: TRBJ1-3; D: NA; V: TRBV5-4; size: NA
CDR3: CAWRPVGQEQFF; DNA: TGTGCCTGGAGGCCGGTCGGACAGGAGCAGTTCTTC; J: TRBJ2-1; D: NA; V: TRBV30; size: NA
CDR3: CASSSYLRQGSSQPQHF; DNA: TGTGCCAGCAGTTCCTACCTCCGGCAGGGAAGTAGTCAGCCCCAGCATTTT; J: TRBJ1-5; D: NA; V: TRBV28; size: few
CDR3: CASSPFTGQVNGEQYF; DNA: TGTGCCAGCTCACCATTCACGGGACAGGTTAATGGCGAGCAGTACTTC; J: TRBJ2-7; D: TRBD1; V: TRBV18; size: NA
CDR3: CASRSDTQYF; DNA: TGTGCCAGCAGGTCAGATACGCAGTATTTT; J: TRBJ2-3; D: NA; V: TRBV27; size: NA
CDR3: CASSGPRGVNSPLHF; DNA: TGTGCCAGCAGCGGGCCGCGAGGGGTCAATTCACCCCTCCACTTT; J: TRBJ1-6; D: NA; V: TRBV7-8; size: NA
CDR3: CAISEGGSETQYF; DNA: TGTGCCATCAGTGAGGGAGGGTCAGAGACCCAGTACTTC; J: TRBJ2-5; D: NA; V: TRBV10-3; size: few